The clone carrying this T cell receptor beta chain showed up just a few times. This entry belongs to a study of T cells in Graves' hyperthyroidism and ophthalmopathy. Study details: Once the initial diagnosis was made, peripheral blood was obtained before any treatment.

The CDR3 regions of TCR beta were amplified from RNA transcripts. TCR CDR3 underwent first-round RT-PCR with the HTBI primer set. Using its own MiXCR run on the multiplex PCR reads, TCRdb lists one record per CDR3 protein. The repertoire holds around 570,000 distinct CDR3 sequences, roughly 21% seen once, with about 50% in the top ten. Germline lookup yields CDR1 SGDLS and CDR2 YYNGEE. The V end was cut by 4 bases, the J end by 6 bases, with 18 bases between. The CDR3 extends over 15 amino acids. Ophthalmopathy patients showed a Clinical Activity Score of at least 3, NOSPECS grade of at least 4 and duration under 3 months. Patients with uncontrolled infections, other autoimmune diseases, pregnancy or lactation were excluded.

The rearrangement links TRBV9 to TRBJ2-3; a weak D match, TRBD2 (6 bases). This receptor was taken from a man aged 35 to 55 with Graves' ophthalmopathy. The source material was blood. The DNA for the CDR3 is TGTGCCAGCAGCCTCCTAGGACTACCCCCCGATACGCAGTATTTT. This encodes CASSLLGLPPDTQYF.